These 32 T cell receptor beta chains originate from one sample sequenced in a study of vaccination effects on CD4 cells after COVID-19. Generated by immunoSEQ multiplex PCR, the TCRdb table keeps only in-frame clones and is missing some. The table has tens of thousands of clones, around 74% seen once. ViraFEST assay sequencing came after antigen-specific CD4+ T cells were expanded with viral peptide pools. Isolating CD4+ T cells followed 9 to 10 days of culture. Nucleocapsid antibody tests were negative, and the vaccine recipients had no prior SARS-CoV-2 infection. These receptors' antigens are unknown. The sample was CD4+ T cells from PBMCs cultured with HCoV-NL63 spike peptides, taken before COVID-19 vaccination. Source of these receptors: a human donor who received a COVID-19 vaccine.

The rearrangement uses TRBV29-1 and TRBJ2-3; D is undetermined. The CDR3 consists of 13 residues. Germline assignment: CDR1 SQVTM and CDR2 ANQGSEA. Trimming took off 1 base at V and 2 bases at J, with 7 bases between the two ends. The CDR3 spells CSVEGRNTDTQYF. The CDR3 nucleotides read TGCAGCGTTGAAGGCAGGAACACAGATACGCAGTATTTT.

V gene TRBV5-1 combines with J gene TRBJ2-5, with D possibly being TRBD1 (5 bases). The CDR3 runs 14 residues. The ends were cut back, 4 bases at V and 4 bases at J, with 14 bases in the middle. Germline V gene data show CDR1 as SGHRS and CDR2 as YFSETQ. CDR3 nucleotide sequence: TGCGCCAGCAGCCCCCACGATAGGGGAGAGACCCAGTACTTC. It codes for CASSPHDRGETQYF.

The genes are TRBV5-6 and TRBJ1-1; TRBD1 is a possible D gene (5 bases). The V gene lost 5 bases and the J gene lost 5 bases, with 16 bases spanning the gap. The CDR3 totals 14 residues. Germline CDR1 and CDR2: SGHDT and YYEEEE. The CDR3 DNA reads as TGTGCCAGCAGATCCAGGCAGGGCGAAACTGAAGCTTTCTTT. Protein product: CASRSRQGETEAFF.

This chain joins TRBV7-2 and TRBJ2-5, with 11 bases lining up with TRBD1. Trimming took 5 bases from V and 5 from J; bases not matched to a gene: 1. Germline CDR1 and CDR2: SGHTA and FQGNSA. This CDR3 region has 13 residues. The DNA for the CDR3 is TGTGCCAGCAGCGGGGACAGGGGGGAGACCCAGTACTTC. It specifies CASSGDRGETQYF.

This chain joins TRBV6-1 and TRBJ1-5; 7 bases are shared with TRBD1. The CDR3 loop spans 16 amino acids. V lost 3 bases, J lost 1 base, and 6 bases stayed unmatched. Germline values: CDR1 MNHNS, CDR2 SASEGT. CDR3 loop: CASSDRGFGSNQPQHF. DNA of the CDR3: TGTGCCAGCAGTGACAGGGGGTTCGGAAGCAATCAGCCCCAGCATTTT.

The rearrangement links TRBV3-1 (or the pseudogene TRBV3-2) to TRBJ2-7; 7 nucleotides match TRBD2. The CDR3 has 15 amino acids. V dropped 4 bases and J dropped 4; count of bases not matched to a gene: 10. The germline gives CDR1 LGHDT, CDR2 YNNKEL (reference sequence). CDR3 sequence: CASSPLLGGRYEQYV. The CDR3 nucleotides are TGTGCCAGCAGCCCTCTCCTCGGGGGGAGATACGAGCAGTACGTC.

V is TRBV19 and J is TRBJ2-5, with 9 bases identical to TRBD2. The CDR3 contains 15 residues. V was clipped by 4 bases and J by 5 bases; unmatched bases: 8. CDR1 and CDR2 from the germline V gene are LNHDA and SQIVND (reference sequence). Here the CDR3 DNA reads TGTGCCAGTAGTAAAATAGCGGGAGCCTGGGAGACCCAGTACTTC. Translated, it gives CASSKIAGAWETQYF.

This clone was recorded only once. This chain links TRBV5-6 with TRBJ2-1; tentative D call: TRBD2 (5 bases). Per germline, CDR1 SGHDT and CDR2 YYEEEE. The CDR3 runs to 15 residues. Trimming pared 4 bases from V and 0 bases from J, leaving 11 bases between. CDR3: CASSPLVSSYNEQFF. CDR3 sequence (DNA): TGTGCCAGCAGCCCACTAGTCAGCTCCTACAATGAGCAGTTCTTC.

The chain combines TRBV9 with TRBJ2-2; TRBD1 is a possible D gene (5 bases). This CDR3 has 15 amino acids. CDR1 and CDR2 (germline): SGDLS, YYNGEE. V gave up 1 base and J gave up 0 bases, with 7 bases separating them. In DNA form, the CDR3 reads TGTGCCAGCAGCGTAAAGACAGCGAACACCGGGGAGCTGTTTTTT. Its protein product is CASSVKTANTGELFF. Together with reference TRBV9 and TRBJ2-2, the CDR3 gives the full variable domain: DSGVTQTPKHLITATGQRVTLRCSPRSGDLSVYWYQQSLDQGLQFLIQYYNGEERAKGNILERFSAQQFPDLHSELNLSSLELGDSALYFCASSVKTANTGELFFGEGSRLTVL.

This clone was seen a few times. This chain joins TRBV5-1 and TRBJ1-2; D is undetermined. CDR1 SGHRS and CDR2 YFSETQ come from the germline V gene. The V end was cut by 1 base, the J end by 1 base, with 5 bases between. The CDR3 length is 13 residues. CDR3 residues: CASSLRGNYGYTF. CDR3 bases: TGCGCCAGCAGCTTGCGTGGTAACTATGGCTACACCTTC.

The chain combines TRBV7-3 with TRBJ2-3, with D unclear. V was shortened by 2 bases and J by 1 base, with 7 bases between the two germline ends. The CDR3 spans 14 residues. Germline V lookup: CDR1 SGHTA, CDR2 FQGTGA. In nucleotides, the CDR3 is TGTGCCAGCAGCTTACAATACGGCACAGATACGCAGTATTTT. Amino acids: CASSLQYGTDTQYF.

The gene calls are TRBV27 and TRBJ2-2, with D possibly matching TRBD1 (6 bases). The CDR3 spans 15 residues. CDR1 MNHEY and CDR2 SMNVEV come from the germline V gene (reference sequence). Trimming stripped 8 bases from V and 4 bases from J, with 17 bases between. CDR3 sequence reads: CASQNNRVSTGELFF. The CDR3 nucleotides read TGTGCCAGCCAAAATAACAGGGTTAGCACCGGGGAGCTGTTTTTT.

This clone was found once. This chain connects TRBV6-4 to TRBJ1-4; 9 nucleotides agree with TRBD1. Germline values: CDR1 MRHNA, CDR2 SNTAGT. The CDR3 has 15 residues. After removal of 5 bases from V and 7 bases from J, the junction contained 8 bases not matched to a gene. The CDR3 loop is CASSQYPGQGEKLFF. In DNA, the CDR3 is TGTGCCAGCAGTCAGTATCCGGGACAGGGTGAAAAACTGTTTTTT.

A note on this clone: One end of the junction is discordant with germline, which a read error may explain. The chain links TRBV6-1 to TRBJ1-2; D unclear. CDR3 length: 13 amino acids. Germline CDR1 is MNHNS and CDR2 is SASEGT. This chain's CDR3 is CASRDGSSYGYTF. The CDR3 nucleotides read TGTGCCAGCCGTGACGGGAGTAGCTATGGCTACACCTTC.

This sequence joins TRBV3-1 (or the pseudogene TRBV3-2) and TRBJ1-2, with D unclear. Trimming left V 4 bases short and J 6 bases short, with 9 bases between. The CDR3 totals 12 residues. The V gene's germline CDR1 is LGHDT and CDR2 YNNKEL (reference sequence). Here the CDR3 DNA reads TGTGCCAGCAGCCTCGGAGTAAATGGCTACACCTTC. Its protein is CASSLGVNGYTF.

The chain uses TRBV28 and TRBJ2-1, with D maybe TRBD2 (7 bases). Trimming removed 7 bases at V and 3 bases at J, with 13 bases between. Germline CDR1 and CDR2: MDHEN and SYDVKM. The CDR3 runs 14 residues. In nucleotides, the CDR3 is TGTGCCAGCATAGGCGGGGGCAGCTACAATGAGCAGTTCTTC. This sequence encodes CASIGGGSYNEQFF. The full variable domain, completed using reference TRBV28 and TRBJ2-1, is DVKVTQSSRYLVKRTGEKVFLECVQDMDHENMFWYRQDPGLGLRLIYFSYDVKMKEKGDIPEGYSVSREKKERFSLILESASTNQTSMYLCASIGGGSYNEQFFGPGTRLTVL.

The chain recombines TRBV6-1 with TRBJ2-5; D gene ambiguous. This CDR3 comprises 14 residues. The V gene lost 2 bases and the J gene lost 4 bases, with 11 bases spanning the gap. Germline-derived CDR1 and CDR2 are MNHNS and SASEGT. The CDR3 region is CASSESLRLETQYF. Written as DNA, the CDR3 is TGTGCCAGCAGTGAAAGTCTCAGGTTAGAGACCCAGTACTTC.

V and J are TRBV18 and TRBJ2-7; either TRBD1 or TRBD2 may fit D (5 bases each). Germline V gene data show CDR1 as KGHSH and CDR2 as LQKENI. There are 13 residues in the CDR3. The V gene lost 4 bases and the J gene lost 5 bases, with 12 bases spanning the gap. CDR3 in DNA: TGTGCCAGCTCACTCACCCGGGACCACGAGCAGTACGTC. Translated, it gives CASSLTRDHEQYV.

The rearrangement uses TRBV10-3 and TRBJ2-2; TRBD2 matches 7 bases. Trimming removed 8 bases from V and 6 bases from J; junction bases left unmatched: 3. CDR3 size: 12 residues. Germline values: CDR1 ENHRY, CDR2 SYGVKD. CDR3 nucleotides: TGTGCCATCGGGGGGGTTCCCGGGGAGCTGTTTTTT. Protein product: CAIGGVPGELFF.

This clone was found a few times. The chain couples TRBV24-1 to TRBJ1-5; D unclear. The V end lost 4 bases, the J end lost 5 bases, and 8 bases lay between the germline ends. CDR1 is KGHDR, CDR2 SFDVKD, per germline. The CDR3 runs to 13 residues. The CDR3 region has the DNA TGTGCCACCAGTGAAGGTGCTTATCAGCCCCAGCATTTT. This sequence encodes CATSEGAYQPQHF.

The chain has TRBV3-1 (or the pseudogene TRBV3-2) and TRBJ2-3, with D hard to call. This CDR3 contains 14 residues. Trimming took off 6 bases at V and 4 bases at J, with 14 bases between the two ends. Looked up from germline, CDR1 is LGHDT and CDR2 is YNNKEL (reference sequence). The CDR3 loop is CASRGWGVADTQYF. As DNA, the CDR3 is TGTGCCAGCAGGGGGTGGGGTGTAGCAGATACGCAGTATTTT.

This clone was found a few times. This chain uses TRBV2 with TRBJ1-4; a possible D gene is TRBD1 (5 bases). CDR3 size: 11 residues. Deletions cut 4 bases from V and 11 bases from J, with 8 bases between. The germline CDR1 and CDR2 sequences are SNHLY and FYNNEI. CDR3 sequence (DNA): TGTGCCAGCAGTGTCAGGGAGAAACTGTTTTTT. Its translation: CASSVREKLFF.

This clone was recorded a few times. The DNA for the CDR3 is TGCAGCGTTGAGAGGGCCCCGAACACTGAAGCTTTCTTT. Translating gives CSVERAPNTEAFF. This chain links TRBV29-1 with TRBJ1-1; D is unclear. Germline lookup yields CDR1 SQVTM and CDR2 ANQGSEA. This CDR3 comprises 13 residues. Trimming took off 3 bases at V and 1 base at J, with 9 bases between the two ends.

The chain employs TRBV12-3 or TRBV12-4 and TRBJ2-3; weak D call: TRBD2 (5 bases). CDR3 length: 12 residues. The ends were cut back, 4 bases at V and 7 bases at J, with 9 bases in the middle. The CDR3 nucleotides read TGTGCCAGCAGTTCTGACTATAATACGCAGTATTTT. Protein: CASSSDYNTQYF.

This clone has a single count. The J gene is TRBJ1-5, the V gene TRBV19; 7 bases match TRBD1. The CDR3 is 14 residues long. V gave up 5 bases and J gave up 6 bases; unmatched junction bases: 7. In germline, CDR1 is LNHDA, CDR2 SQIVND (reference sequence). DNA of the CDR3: TGTGCCAGTAGTCCCGACAGGGACGGTCAGCCCCAGCATTTT. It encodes CASSPDRDGQPQHF.

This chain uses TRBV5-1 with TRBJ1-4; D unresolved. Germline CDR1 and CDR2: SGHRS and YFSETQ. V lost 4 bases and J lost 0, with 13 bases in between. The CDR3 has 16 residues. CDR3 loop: CASSPGRMATNEKLFF. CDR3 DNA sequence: TGCGCCAGCAGCCCGGGCAGGATGGCAACTAATGAAAAACTGTTTTTT.

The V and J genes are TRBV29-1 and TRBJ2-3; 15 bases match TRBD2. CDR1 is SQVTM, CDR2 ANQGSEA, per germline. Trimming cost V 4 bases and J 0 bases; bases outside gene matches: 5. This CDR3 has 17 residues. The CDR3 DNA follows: TGCAGCGTTGTGGGACTAGCGGGGGGCCTTAGCACAGATACGCAGTATTTT. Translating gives CSVVGLAGGLSTDTQYF.

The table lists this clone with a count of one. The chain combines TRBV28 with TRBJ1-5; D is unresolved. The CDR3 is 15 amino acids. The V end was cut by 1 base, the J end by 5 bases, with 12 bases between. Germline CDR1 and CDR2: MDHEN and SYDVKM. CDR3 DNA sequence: TGTGCCAGCAGTTTATATTTAGGGTCGTATCAGCCCCAGCATTTT. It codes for CASSLYLGSYQPQHF.

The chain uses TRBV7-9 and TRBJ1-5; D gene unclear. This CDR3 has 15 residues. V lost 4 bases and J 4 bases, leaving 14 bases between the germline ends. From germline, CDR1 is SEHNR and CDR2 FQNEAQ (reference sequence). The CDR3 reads CASSSHGDGNQPQHF. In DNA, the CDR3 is TGTGCCAGCAGCTCACACGGCGACGGGAATCAGCCCCAGCATTTT.

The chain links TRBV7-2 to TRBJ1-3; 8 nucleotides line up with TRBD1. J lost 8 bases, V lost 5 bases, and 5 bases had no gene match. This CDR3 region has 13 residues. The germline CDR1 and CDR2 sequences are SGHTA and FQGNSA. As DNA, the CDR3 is TGTGCCAGCAGCCCCGGACAGGGAGACACCATATATTTT. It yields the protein CASSPGQGDTIYF. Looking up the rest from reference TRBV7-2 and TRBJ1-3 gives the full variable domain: GAGVSQSPSNKVTEKGKDVELRCDPISGHTALYWYRQSLGQGLEFLIYFQGNSAPDKSGLPSDRFSAERTGGSVSTLTIQRTQQEDSAVYLCASSPGQGDTIYFGEGSWLTVV.

As DNA, the CDR3 is TGTGCCAGCAGTGAGTTCCCAGCTGTAGGGACCCAGTACTTC. Translated: CASSEFPAVGTQYF. The V gene is TRBV6-1, the J gene TRBJ2-5; D unresolved. Looked up from germline, CDR1 is MNHNS and CDR2 is SASEGT. The V end was cut by 3 bases, the J end by 7 bases, with 15 bases between. This CDR3 has 14 residues.

The CDR3 DNA is TGTGCCAGCAGCTTGTGGGAAGGTCAGCCCCAGCATTTT. Its protein product is CASSLWEGQPQHF. The genes are TRBV5-6 and TRBJ1-5; D is ambiguous. Deletions cut 1 base from V and 6 bases from J, with 8 bases between. CDR3 length: 13 amino acids. Germline CDR1 and CDR2: SGHDT and YYEEEE.